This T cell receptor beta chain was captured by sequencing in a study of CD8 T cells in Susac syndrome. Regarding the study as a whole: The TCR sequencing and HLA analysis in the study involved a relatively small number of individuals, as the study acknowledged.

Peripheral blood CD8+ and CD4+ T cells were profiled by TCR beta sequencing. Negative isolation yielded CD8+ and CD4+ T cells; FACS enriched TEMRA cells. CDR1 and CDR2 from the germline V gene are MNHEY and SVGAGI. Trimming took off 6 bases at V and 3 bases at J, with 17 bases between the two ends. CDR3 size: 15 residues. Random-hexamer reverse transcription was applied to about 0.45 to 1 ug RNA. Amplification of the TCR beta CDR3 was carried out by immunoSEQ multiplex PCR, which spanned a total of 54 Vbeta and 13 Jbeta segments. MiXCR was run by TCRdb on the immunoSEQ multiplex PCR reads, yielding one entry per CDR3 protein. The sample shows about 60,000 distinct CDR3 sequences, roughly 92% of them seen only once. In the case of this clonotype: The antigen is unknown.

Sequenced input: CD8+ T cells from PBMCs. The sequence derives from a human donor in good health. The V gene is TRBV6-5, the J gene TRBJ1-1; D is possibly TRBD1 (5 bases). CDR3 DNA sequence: TGTGCCAGCAGCCGGCACAGGACGGGGGACACTGAAGCTTTCTTT. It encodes CASSRHRTGDTEAFF.